Listed below are T cell receptor beta chains from one sample, sequenced in a study of blood T cells in healthy people across ages. TCRdb reprocessed the 5' RACE reads via MiXCR and lists one record per CDR3 protein. The repertoire includes about 940,000 distinct CDR3 sequences, roughly 43% of them detected once, and around 15% sits in the top ten. Material: blood. The receptors shown here come from a man aged 25-40 years in good health. Both conserved end residues are part of each CDR3. D genes are given only for firm matches. Size tells how often a clone was seen (once, few, many) or the class of an expanded clone, and some rows leave it out.

>.|TRBJ1-5|TRBV28|.
CASNLRGFDQPQHF
TGTGCCAGCAACCTAAGGGGATTTGATCAGCCCCAGCATTTT
>few|TRBJ2-5|TRBV28|.
CASSLIGETQYF
TGTGCCAGCAGCCTGATCGGGGAGACCCAGTACTTC
>.|TRBJ2-7|TRBV7-2|TRBD2
CASSSTSGSFHEQYF
TGTGCCAGCAGCTCAACTAGCGGGAGCTTCCACGAGCAGTACTTC
>few|TRBJ2-5|TRBV2|.
CASSAERETQYF
TGTGCCAGCAGCGCGGAGCGGGAGACCCAGTACTTC
>.|TRBJ1-2|TRBV9|.
CASSVGGGATNYGYTF
TGTGCCAGCAGCGTAGGCGGGGGGGCTACAAACTATGGCTACACCTTC
>.|TRBJ2-1|TRBV18|.
CASSPGRVGMSEQFF
TGTGCCAGCTCACCAGGTAGGGTGGGGATGAGCGAGCAGTTCTTC
>.|TRBJ2-7|TRBV7-2|.
CASSPSTGKSYEQYF
TGTGCCAGCAGCCCCTCGACAGGAAAATCCTACGAGCAGTACTTC
>.|TRBJ1-1|TRBV6-5|TRBD1
CASSTGQVMNTEAFF
TGTGCCAGCAGTACAGGACAGGTAATGAACACTGAAGCTTTCTTT
>many|TRBJ2-1|TRBV3-1|.
CASSQAGDNEQFF
TGTGCCAGCAGCCAAGCGGGGGACAATGAGCAGTTCTTC
>.|TRBJ2-7|TRBV20-1|TRBD1
CSADRANYEQYF
TGCAGTGCTGACAGGGCTAACTACGAGCAGTACTTC
>.|TRBJ2-7|TRBV6-1|.
CASSEGILARYEQYF
TGTGCCAGCAGTGAAGGGATCCTAGCGAGGTACGAGCAGTACTTC
>.|TRBJ1-6|TRBV20-1|TRBD1
CSAPDRPNSPLHF
TGCAGTGCTCCGGACAGGCCGAATTCACCCCTCCACTTT
>.|TRBJ2-3|TRBV28|.
CASSFERGATDTQYF
TGTGCCAGCAGTTTTGAACGGGGGGCAACAGATACGCAGTATTTT
>.|TRBJ1-4|TRBV2|.
CASSDLEWTDLNEKLFF
TGTGCCAGCAGTGATCTCGAGTGGACAGACCTTAATGAAAAACTGTTTTTT
>.|TRBJ2-4|TRBV20-1|TRBD1
CSARGARDRPEEEQYF
TGCAGTGCTAGAGGAGCACGGGACAGACCCGAAGAAGAGCAGTACTTC
>.|TRBJ1-5|TRBV7-9|TRBD1
CASSPQGVSNQPQHF
TGTGCCAGCAGCCCACAGGGGGTGAGCAATCAGCCCCAGCATTTT
>.|TRBJ2-2|TRBV7-2|.
CASSRRLGPGELFF
TGTGCCAGCAGCAGACGATTAGGCCCCGGGGAGCTGTTTTTT
>once|TRBJ2-3|TRBV3-1|.
CASSQDNPCSTDTQYF
TGTGCCAGCAGCCAAGATAACCCTTGCAGCACAGATACGCAGTATTTT
>.|TRBJ2-3|TRBV6-1|.
CASSGRGTDTQYF
TGTGCCAGCAGTGGGAGGGGCACAGATACGCAGTATTTT
>.|TRBJ2-1|TRBV20-1|.
CSARKRGGYNEQFF
TGCAGTGCTAGGAAGAGGGGGGGTTACAATGAGCAGTTCTTC
>.|TRBJ1-5|TRBV7-9|TRBD1
CASSIDGTGNVGNQPQHF
TGTGCCAGCAGCATCGATGGGACAGGGAACGTAGGCAATCAGCCCCAGCATTTT
>.|TRBJ2-1|TRBV27|.
CASSYKSASNEQFF
TGTGCCAGCAGTTATAAAAGTGCATCAAATGAGCAGTTCTTC
>.|TRBJ2-1|TRBV25-1|.
CASTDSLFEFF
TGTGCCAGCACCGACAGTTTATTTGAGTTCTTC
>few|TRBJ2-3|TRBV4-2|.
CASSRRAETDTQYF
TGTGCCAGCAGCAGACGAGCGGAAACAGATACGCAGTATTTT
>few|TRBJ2-4|TRBV11-3|TRBD2
CASSLDQRGSVEQYF
TGTGCCAGCAGCTTAGATCAGCGGGGGTCGGTAGAGCAGTACTTC
>.|TRBJ1-2|TRBV20-1|.
CSANQGLVDGYTF
TGCAGTGCTAACCAGGGCTTAGTGGATGGCTACACCTTC
>few|TRBJ1-2|TRBV28|TRBD1
CASRRDRVAYGYTF
TGTGCCAGCAGACGGGACAGGGTGGCCTATGGCTACACCTTC
>.|TRBJ2-1|TRBV28|.
CASGSRGGWNEQFF
TGTGCCAGCGGTTCCCGAGGGGGATGGAATGAGCAGTTCTTC
>few|TRBJ2-7|TRBV3-1|TRBD2
CASSSYGSSGAGEQYF
TGTGCCAGCAGCTCCTACGGGTCCAGCGGGGCTGGAGAGCAGTACTTC
>.|TRBJ2-1|TRBV6-1|TRBD2
CASSGKAGGFYNEQFF
TGTGCCAGCAGTGGAAAAGCGGGGGGGTTTTACAATGAGCAGTTCTTC
>few|TRBJ2-1|TRBV29-1|.
CSVRSGGHLTYNEQFF
TGCAGCGTTCGATCCGGGGGACACCTTACCTACAATGAGCAGTTCTTC
>many|TRBJ2-3|TRBV12-3/TRBV12-4|.
CASSFGGYQSTDTQYF
TGTGCCAGCAGTTTTGGGGGATACCAAAGCACAGATACGCAGTATTTT
>many|TRBJ2-1|TRBV4-1|.
CASSRRGLVVSYNEQFF
TGCGCCAGCAGCCGGAGGGGGTTGGTCGTCTCCTACAATGAGCAGTTCTTC
>.|TRBJ2-5|TRBV7-2|TRBD2
CASSRLTGTSGETQYF
TGTGCCAGCAGCCGCCTGACGGGGACTAGCGGAGAGACCCAGTACTTC
>.|TRBJ1-2|TRBV6-2/TRBV6-3|.
CASSYVTGDNYGYTF
TGTGCCAGCAGTTACGTTACTGGGGACAACTATGGCTACACCTTC